The clone carrying this T cell receptor (beta chain) was counted between two and nine times. Its specificity is not known. Via MiXCR, TCRdb re-called the 5' RACE reads, giving one row per CDR3 protein. Of about half a million distinct CDR3 sequences in the sample, roughly 20% were seen once. The record originates from a study of T-cell memory formation after mild COVID-19. Study overall: TCR clustering was largely donor specific. Overall study findings and caveats: Shrinking CD4+ clones resided mostly in CM and EM, and CD8+ ones in EMRA.

The V and J ends lost 5 bases and 4 bases respectively, with 23 bases between them. The CDR3 length is 16 residues. Germline CDR1 is DFQATT and CDR2 is SNEGSKA (reference sequence). The sample taken for sequencing was PBMCs or a T cell subset sorted from them (not recorded which). The genes are TRBV20-1 and TRBJ2-5; either TRBD1 or TRBD2 may supply D (6 bases each). This sequence originates from an adult woman who had mild COVID-19 (a few samples of this study predate the infection). Cell type and time point are not known. CDR3 sequence: CSAFSSGARSRETQYF. CDR3 bases: TGCAGTGCTTTCTCCTCGGGGGCTAGGAGTCGAGAGACCCAGTACTTC.